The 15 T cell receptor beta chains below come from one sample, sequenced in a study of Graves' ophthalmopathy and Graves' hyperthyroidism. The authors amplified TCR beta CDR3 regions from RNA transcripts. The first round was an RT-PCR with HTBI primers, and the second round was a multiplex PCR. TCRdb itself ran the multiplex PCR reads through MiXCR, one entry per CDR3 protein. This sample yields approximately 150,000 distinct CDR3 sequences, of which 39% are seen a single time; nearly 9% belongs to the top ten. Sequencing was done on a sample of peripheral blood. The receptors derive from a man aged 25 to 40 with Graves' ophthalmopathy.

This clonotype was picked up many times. CDR3 sequence reads: CASSKYRGTYEQYF. In DNA, the CDR3 is TGTGCCAGCAGTAAATACCGGGGTACCTACGAGCAGTACTTC. The chain has TRBV27 and TRBJ2-7, with a possible D match to TRBD2 (5 bases). Germline CDR1 MNHEY, CDR2 SMNVEV (reference sequence). CDR3 length: 14 amino acids. Deletions cut 5 bases from V and 2 bases from J, with 13 bases between.

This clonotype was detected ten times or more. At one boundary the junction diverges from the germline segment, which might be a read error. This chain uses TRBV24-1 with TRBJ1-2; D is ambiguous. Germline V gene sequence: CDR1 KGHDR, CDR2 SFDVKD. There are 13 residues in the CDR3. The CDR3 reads CATSVTDLFGYAF. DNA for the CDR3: TGTGCCACCAGTGTAACAGACCTGTTTGGCTACGCCTTC.

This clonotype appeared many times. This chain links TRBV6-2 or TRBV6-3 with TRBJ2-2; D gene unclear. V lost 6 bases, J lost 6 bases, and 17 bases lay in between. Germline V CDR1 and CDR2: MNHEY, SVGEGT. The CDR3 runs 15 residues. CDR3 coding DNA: TGTGCCAGCAGCCAACACTCCTCTCTGTCCGGGGAGCTGTTTTTT. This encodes CASSQHSSLSGELFF.

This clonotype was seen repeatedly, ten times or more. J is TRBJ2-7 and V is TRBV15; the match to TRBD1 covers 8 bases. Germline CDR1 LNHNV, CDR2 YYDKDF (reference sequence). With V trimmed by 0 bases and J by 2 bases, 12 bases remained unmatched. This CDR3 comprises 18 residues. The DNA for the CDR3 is TGTGCCACCAGCAGAGAGGGTGGTGGCAGGGGGCCTACCTACGAGCAGTACTTC. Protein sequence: CATSREGGGRGPTYEQYF.

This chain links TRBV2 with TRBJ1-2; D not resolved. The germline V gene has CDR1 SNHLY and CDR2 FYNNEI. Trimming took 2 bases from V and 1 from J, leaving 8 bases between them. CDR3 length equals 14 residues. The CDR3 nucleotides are TGTGCCAGCAGTGAACAGGCGAATAACTATGGCTACACCTTC. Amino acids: CASSEQANNYGYTF. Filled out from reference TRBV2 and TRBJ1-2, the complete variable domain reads EPEVTQTPSHQVTQMGQEVILRCVPISNHLYFYWYRQILGQKVEFLVSFYNNEISEKSEIFDDQFSVERPDGSNFTLKIRSTKLEDSAMYFCASSEQANNYGYTFGSGTRLTVV.

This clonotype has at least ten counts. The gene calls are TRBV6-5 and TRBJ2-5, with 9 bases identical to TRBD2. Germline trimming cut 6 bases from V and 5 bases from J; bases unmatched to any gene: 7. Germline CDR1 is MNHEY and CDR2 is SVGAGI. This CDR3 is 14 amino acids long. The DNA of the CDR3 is TGTGCCAGCAGGCGCGGGAGCGGGAGGGAGACCCAGTACTTC. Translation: CASRRGSGRETQYF.

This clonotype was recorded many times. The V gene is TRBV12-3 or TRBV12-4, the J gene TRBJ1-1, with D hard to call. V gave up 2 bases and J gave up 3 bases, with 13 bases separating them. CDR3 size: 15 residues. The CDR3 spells CASSLKRVTHTEAFF. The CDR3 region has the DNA TGTGCCAGCAGTTTAAAGAGGGTAACCCACACTGAAGCTTTCTTT.

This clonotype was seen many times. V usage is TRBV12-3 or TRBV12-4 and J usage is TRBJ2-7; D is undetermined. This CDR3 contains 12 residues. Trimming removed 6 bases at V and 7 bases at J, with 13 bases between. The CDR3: CASRKDGPEQYF. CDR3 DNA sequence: TGTGCCAGCAGAAAGGACGGACCGGAGCAGTACTTC.

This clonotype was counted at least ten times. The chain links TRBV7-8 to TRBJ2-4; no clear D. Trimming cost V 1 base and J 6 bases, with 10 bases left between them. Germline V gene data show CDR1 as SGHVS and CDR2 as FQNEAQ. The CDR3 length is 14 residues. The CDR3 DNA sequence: TGTGCCAGCAGCTTAGTGGCCAGCAGAAACATTCAGTACTTC. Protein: CASSLVASRNIQYF.

The CDR3 loop reads CSARDRQGSSPLHF. The CDR3 coding sequence is TGCAGTGCTAGGGATAGACAGGGGAGCTCACCCCTCCACTTT. This chain uses TRBV20-1 with TRBJ1-6, with 8 bases that match TRBD1. There are 14 residues in the CDR3. Trimming cost V 3 bases and J 10 bases; bases outside gene matches: 8. Germline-derived CDR1 and CDR2 are DFQATT and SNEGSKA (reference sequence).

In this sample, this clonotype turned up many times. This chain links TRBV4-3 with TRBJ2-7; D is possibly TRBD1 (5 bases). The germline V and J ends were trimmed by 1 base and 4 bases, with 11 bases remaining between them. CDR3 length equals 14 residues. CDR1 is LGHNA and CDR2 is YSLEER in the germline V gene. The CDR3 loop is CASSQVQGSYEQYF. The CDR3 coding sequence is TGCGCCAGCAGCCAAGTCCAGGGTTCTTACGAGCAGTACTTC.

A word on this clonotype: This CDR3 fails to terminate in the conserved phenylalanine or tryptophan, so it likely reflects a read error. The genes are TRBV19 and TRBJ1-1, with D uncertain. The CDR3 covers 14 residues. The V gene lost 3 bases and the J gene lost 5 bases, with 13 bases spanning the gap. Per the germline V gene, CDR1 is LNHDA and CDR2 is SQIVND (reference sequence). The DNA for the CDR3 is TGTGCCAGTAGTATGCGTACGGCGGCGACTGAAGCTTTCCTT. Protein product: CASSMRTAATEAFL.

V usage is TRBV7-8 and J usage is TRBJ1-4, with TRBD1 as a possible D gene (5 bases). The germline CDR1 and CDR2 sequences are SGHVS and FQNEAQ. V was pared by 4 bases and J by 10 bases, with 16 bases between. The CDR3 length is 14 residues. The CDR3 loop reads CASSYGAREGKLFF. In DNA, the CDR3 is TGTGCCAGCAGCTACGGGGCCCGGGAGGGAAAACTGTTTTTT. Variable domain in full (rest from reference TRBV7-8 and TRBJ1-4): GAGVSQSPRYKVAKRGQDVALRCDPISGHVSLFWYQQALGQGPEFLTYFQNEAQLDKSGLPSDRFFAERPEGSVSTLKIQRTQQEDSAVYLCASSYGAREGKLFFGSGTQLSVL.

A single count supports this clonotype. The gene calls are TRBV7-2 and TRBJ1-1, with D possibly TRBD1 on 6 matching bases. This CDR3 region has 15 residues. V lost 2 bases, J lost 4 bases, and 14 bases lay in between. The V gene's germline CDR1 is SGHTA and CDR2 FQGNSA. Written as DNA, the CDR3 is TGTGCCAGCAGCTTAACAGGGATCAGGATCACTGAAGCTTTCTTT. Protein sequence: CASSLTGIRITEAFF.

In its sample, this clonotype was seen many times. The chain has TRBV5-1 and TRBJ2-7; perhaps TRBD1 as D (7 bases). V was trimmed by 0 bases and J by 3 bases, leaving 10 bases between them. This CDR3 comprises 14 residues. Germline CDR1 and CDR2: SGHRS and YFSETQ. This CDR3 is CASSLGQGGYEQYF. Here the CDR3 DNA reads TGCGCCAGCAGCTTGGGACAGGGAGGCTACGAGCAGTACTTC.